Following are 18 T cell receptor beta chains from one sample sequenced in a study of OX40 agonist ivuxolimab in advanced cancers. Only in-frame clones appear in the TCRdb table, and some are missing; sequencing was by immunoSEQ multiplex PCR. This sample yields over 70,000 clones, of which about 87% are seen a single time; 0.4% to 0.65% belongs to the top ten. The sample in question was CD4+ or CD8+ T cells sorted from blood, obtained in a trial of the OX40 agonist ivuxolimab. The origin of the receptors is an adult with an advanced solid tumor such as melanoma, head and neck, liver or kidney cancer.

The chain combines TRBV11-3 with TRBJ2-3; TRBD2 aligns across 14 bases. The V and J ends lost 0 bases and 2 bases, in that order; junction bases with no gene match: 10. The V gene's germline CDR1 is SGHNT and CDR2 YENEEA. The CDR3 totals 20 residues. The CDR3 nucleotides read TGTGCCAGCAGCTTAGATCCGACTAGCGGGAGGGGGTGGGCCACAGATACGCAGTATTTT. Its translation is CASSLDPTSGRGWATDTQYF.

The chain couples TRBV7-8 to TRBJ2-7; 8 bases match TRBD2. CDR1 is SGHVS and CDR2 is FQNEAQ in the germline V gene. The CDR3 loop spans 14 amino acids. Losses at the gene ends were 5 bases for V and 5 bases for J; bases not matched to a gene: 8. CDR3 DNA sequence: TGTGCCAGCAGCCCCAACCGGGGGGGCCACGAGCAGTACTTC. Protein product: CASSPNRGGHEQYF.

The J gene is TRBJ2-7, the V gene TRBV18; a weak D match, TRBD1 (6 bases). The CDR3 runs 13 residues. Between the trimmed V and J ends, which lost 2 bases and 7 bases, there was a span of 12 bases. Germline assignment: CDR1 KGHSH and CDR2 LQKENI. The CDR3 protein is CASSPSGAVEQYF. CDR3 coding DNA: TGTGCCAGCTCACCATCAGGGGCGGTTGAGCAGTACTTC.

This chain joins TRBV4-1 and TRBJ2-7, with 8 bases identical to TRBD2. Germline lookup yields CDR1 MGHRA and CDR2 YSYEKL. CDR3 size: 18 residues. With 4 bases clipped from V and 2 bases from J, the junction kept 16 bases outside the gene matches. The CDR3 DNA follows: TGCGCCAGCAGCCGATACTCTAGCGGGTCAGGGTCGACCTACGAGCAGTACTTC. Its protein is CASSRYSSGSGSTYEQYF.

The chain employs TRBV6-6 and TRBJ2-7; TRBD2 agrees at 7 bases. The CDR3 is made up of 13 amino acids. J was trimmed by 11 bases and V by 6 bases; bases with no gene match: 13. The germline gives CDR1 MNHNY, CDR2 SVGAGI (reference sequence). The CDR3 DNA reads TGTGCCAGCAGGACTAGCTCCTTATCGTCGGAGTACTTC. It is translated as CASRTSSLSSEYF.

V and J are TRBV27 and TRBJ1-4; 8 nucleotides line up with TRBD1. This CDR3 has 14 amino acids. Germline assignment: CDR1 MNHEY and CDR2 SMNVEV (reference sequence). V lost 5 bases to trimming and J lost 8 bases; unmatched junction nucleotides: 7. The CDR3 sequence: CASSHGQGEEKLFF. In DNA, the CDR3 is TGTGCCAGCAGTCACGGACAGGGAGAGGAAAAACTGTTTTTT.

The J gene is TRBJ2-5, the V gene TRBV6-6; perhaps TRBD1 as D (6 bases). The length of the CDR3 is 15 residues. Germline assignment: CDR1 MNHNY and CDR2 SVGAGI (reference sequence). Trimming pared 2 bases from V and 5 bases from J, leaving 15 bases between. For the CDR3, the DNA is TGTGCCAGCAGTTACCCACAGGGTATCTCGGAGACCCAGTACTTC. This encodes CASSYPQGISETQYF.

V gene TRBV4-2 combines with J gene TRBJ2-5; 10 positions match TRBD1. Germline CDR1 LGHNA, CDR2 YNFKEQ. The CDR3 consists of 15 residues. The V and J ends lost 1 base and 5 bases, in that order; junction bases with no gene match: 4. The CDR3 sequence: CASSQGDRGWETQYF. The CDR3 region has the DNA TGTGCCAGCAGCCAAGGGGACAGGGGCTGGGAGACCCAGTACTTC.

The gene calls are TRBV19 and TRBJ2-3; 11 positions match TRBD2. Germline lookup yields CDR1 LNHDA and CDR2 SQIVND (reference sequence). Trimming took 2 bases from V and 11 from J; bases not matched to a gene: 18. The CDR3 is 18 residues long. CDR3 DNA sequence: TGTGCCAGTAGTATATCGGTAGCGGGAGGGTCCGGGCAGTGGGGGCAGTATTTT. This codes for CASSISVAGGSGQWGQYF.

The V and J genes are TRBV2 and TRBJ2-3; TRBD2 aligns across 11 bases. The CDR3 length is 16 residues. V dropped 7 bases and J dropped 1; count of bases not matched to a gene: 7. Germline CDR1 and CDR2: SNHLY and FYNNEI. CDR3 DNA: TGTGCCAGCACCCGGGGGACTAGCGGTGGCACAGATACGCAGTATTTT. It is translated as CASTRGTSGGTDTQYF. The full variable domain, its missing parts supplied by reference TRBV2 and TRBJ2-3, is EPEVTQTPSHQVTQMGQEVILRCVPISNHLYFYWYRQILGQKVEFLVSFYNNEISEKSEIFDDQFSVERPDGSNFTLKIRSTKLEDSAMYFCASTRGTSGGTDTQYFGPGTRLTVL.

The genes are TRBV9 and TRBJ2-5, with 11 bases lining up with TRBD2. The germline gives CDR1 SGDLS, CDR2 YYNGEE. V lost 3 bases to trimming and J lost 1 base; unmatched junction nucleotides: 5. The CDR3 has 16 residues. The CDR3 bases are TGTGCCAGCAGCGATAGGACTAGCGGGCCCCAAGAGACCCAGTACTTC. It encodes CASSDRTSGPQETQYF. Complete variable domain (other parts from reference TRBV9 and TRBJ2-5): DSGVTQTPKHLITATGQRVTLRCSPRSGDLSVYWYQQSLDQGLQFLIQYYNGEERAKGNILERFSAQQFPDLHSELNLSSLELGDSALYFCASSDRTSGPQETQYFGPGTRLLVL.

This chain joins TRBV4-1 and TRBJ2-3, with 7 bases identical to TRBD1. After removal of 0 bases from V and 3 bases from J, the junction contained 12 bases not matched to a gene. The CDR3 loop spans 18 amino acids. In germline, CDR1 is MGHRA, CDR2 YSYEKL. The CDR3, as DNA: TGCGCCAGCAGCCAAGATCCCATTCGAAGGGGGCTAACAGATACGCAGTATTTT. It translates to CASSQDPIRRGLTDTQYF.

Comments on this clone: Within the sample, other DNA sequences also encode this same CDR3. The CDR3 is CASSFPGTDTQYF. DNA of the CDR3: TGTGCCAGCAGCTTTCCGGGCACAGATACGCAGTATTTT. V and J are TRBV5-4 and TRBJ2-3; no clear D. The CDR3 sequence is 13 residues long. The germline V gene has CDR1 SGHNT and CDR2 YYREEE (reference sequence). V lost 2 bases and J lost 1, with 5 bases in between.

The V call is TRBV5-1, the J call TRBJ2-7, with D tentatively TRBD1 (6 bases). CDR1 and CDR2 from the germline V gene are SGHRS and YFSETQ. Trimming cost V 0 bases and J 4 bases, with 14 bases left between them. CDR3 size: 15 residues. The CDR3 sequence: CASSLAGQGLYEQYF. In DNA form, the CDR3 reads TGCGCCAGCAGCTTGGCGGGGCAGGGGCTGTACGAGCAGTACTTC.

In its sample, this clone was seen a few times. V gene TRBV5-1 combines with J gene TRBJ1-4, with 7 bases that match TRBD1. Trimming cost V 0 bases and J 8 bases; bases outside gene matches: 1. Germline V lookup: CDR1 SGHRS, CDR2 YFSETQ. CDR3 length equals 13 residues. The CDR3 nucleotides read TGCGCCAGCAGCTTGGTACAGGGGGAAAAACTGTTTTTT. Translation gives CASSLVQGEKLFF. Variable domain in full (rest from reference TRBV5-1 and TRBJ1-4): KAGVTQTPRYLIKTRGQQVTLSCSPISGHRSVSWYQQTPGQGLQFLFEYFSETQRNKGNFPGRFSGRQFSNSRSEMNVSTLELGDSALYLCASSLVQGEKLFFGSGTQLSVL.

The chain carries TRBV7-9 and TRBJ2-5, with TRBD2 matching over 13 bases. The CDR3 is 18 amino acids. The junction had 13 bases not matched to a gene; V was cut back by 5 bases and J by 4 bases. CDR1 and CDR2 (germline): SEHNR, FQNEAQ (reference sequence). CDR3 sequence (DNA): TGTGCCAGCAGCCGCCCCCGGACTAGCGGGAGTATAGGAGAGACCCAGTACTTC. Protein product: CASSRPRTSGSIGETQYF.

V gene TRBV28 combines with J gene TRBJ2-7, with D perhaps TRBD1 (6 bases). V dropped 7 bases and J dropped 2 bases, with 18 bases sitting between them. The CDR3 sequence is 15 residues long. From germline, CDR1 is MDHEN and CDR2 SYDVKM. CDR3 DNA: TGTGCCAGCACTTCGGCAGGGACACGAACCTACGAGCAGTACTTC. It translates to CASTSAGTRTYEQYF.

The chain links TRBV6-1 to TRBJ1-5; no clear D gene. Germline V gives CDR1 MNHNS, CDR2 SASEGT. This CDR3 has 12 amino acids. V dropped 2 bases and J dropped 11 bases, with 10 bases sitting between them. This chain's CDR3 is CASSEIASAQHF. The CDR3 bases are TGTGCCAGCAGTGAAATCGCGTCGGCCCAGCATTTT.